The clone carrying this T cell receptor beta chain appeared a few times. Its antigen is as yet unknown. This sample was taken from a study of early T cells in non-severe SARS-CoV-2 infection. Across the study: Whole-blood bulk RNA, unsorted, was sequenced, and chains were unpaired.

Findings and limits, study-wide: Matching results from VDJdb favored anti-spike CD8 responses, leaving private and CD4 specificities undetected.

The germline V and J ends were trimmed by 4 bases and 1 base, with 11 bases remaining between them. The CDR3 is 14 amino acids. The germline V gene has CDR1 LNHNV and CDR2 YYDKDF (reference sequence). The TCR library protocol attached unique molecular identifiers to the individual cDNA molecules. Each CDR3 protein gets one entry after TCRdb re-called the 5' RACE reads with MiXCR. In the table there are more than 65,000 distinct CDR3 sequences, more than 3.5% of which are singletons. This material consisted of whole blood, taken at baseline. The gene calls are TRBV15 and TRBJ2-7; D perhaps matches TRBD1 (6 bases). The source is an adult who was a healthcare worker with PCR-confirmed SARS-CoV-2 infection or an uninfected control (not recorded which). The donor label of this sample is uncertain. DNA of the CDR3: TGTGCCACCAGCACGAGAAGGGGGTCCTACGAGCAGTACTTC. It encodes CATSTRRGSYEQYF.